This passage covers 23 T cell receptor beta chains from one sample sequenced in a study of blood T cells in healthy people across ages. It was with a sample-barcoded 5' primer and a J-beta primer mix that a second PCR of roughly 6 to 12 cycles was run. TCRdb independently ran MiXCR on the 5' RACE reads; one entry per CDR3 protein. The sample holds 1,500,000 or so distinct CDR3 sequences, 40% to 45% seen once. The material sequenced was blood. The receptors derive from a woman aged 18 to 35 in good health.

This clonotype was seen once. The J gene is TRBJ2-3, the V gene TRBV4-3; no clear D. Trimming took off 1 base at V and 6 bases at J, with 17 bases between the two ends. The CDR3 loop spans 16 amino acids. Per the germline V gene, CDR1 is LGHNA and CDR2 is YSLEER. In DNA form, the CDR3 reads TGCGCCAGCAGCCAAGTTCAGGCGAGTCGATATGATACGCAGTATTTT. Protein: CASSQVQASRYDTQYF.

CDR3 DNA: TGTGCTAGTGGTTTTGGGAATGAGCAGTTCTTC. Its translation: CASGFGNEQFF. The chain has TRBV12-5 and TRBJ2-1, with D hard to call. Germline loops: CDR1 LGHNT, CDR2 FRNRAP. This CDR3 comprises 11 residues. The ends were cut back, 3 bases at V and 7 bases at J, with 4 bases in the middle.

V usage is TRBV12-3 or TRBV12-4 and J usage is TRBJ1-4, with 10 bases that match TRBD1. Trimming cost V 6 bases and J 10 bases; bases outside gene matches: 5. CDR3 size: 13 residues. DNA of the CDR3: TGTGCCAGCAGCAAGGGACAGGGGCTAAAACTGTTTTTT. Protein sequence: CASSKGQGLKLFF.

The rearrangement joins TRBV20-1 to TRBJ2-7; TRBD1 aligns across 7 bases. Germline V lookup: CDR1 DFQATT, CDR2 SNEGSKA (reference sequence). The J segment lost 3 bases and the V segment lost 4 bases, leaving 6 bases of the junction unmatched. This CDR3 region has 13 residues. CDR3 sequence: CSANDRDLYEQYF. CDR3 DNA: TGCAGTGCTAACGACAGGGACCTCTACGAGCAGTACTTC.

The sample holds a few counts of this clonotype. This rearrangement joins TRBV29-1 to TRBJ1-4; D perhaps matches TRBD1 (6 bases). CDR1 SQVTM and CDR2 ANQGSEA come from the germline V gene. This CDR3 region has 13 residues. The V gene lost 7 bases and the J gene lost 11 bases, with 20 bases spanning the gap. The CDR3 sequence is CSARDPDSAKLFF. CDR3 bases: TGCAGCGCCAGAGACCCGGACAGTGCTAAACTGTTTTTT.

This clonotype was detected only a few times. The chain joins TRBV9 to TRBJ2-5, with TRBD1 matching over 8 bases. Germline trimming cut 5 bases from V and 5 bases from J; bases unmatched to any gene: 11. Per germline, CDR1 SGDLS and CDR2 YYNGEE. This CDR3 region has 15 residues. In nucleotides, the CDR3 is TGTGCCAGCAGTAGAGCAGGGGGCGCGAAGGAGACCCAGTACTTC. This gives the protein CASSRAGGAKETQYF.

This chain uses TRBV30 with TRBJ2-7; D might be TRBD1 or TRBD2, each matching 6 bases. Trimming left V 4 bases short and J 2 bases short, with 18 bases between. From germline, CDR1 is GTSNPN and CDR2 SVGIG (reference sequence). CDR3 size: 15 residues. The chain's CDR3 is CAWTRKGVAAYEQYF. The CDR3 DNA is TGTGCCTGGACGCGCAAGGGGGTAGCGGCCTACGAGCAGTACTTC.

This sequence joins TRBV20-1 and TRBJ1-4; 9 bases are shared with TRBD1. The CDR3 has 13 residues. Per the germline V gene, CDR1 is DFQATT and CDR2 is SNEGSKA (reference sequence). Trimming cost V 6 bases and J 7 bases; bases outside gene matches: 6. CDR3 residues: CSAEDRGGEKLFF. DNA of the CDR3: TGCAGTGCCGAGGACAGGGGTGGTGAAAAACTGTTTTTT.

This clonotype was counted only a few times. The V call is TRBV11-1, the J call TRBJ2-1; D remains unclear. The CDR3 has 16 amino acids. CDR1 and CDR2 from the germline V gene are SGHAT and FQDESV (reference sequence). V lost 5 bases and J 3 bases, leaving 17 bases between the germline ends. CDR3 sequence (DNA): TGTGCCAGCAGCCTAAGAACAGTCCTAATCTACAATGAGCAGTTCTTC. Its protein is CASSLRTVLIYNEQFF.

The chain employs TRBV27 and TRBJ2-1, with D uncertain. Trimming left V 4 bases short and J 8 bases short, with 12 bases between. The CDR3 loop spans 13 amino acids. Looked up from germline, CDR1 is MNHEY and CDR2 is SMNVEV (reference sequence). DNA of the CDR3: TGTGCCAGCAGTTCGGCGGAAGGCCATGAGCAGTTCTTC. This gives the protein CASSSAEGHEQFF.

This rearrangement joins TRBV13 to TRBJ2-3; TRBD2 agrees at 13 bases. J gave up 2 bases and V 5 bases, and 10 bases lay outside the gene matches. Per the germline V gene, CDR1 is PRHDT and CDR2 is FYEKMQ (reference sequence). The CDR3 spans 18 residues. Here the CDR3 reads CASSPVPGTSGTTDTQYF. In DNA form, the CDR3 reads TGTGCCAGCAGCCCCGTCCCTGGGACTAGCGGGACCACAGATACGCAGTATTTT.

This clonotype occurred once. The rearrangement links TRBV4-3 to TRBJ2-5, with unresolved D. The CDR3 runs to 15 residues. Germline CDR1 and CDR2: LGHNA and YSLEER. The germline V and J ends were trimmed by 0 bases and 11 bases, with 19 bases remaining between them. The CDR3, as DNA: TGCGCCAGCAGCCAAGAACCCCTGACCCTATTTGAGCAGTACTTC. Its protein product is CASSQEPLTLFEQYF.

The chain uses TRBV12-3 or TRBV12-4 and TRBJ1-1; D possibly corresponds to TRBD1 (6 bases). V was clipped by 5 bases and J by 7 bases, with 14 bases between them. The CDR3 runs 13 residues. Here the CDR3 DNA reads TGTGCCAGCAGTCTACAGGGACGGGGTGAAGCTTTCTTT. This translates into CASSLQGRGEAFF.

This chain joins TRBV27 and TRBJ2-3, with TRBD2 as a possible D gene (5 bases). V was shortened by 1 base and J by 6 bases, with 8 bases between the two germline ends. The CDR3 totals 13 residues. CDR1 MNHEY and CDR2 SMNVEV come from the germline V gene (reference sequence). CDR3 nucleotide sequence: TGTGCCAGCAGTTTATGGTGGGAGGATACGCAGTATTTT. Translated: CASSLWWEDTQYF.

There are a few counts of this clonotype. The chain links TRBV7-2 to TRBJ1-5; D is possibly TRBD1 (5 bases). CDR3 length equals 16 residues. The V end was cut by 5 bases, the J end by 3 bases, with 17 bases between. Germline V gene data show CDR1 as SGHTA and CDR2 as FQGNSA. CDR3: CASSLQPGPNNQPQHF. Here the CDR3 DNA reads TGTGCCAGCAGCCTCCAACCGGGACCGAACAATCAGCCCCAGCATTTT.

The table lists this clonotype with a few counts. V gene TRBV7-9 combines with J gene TRBJ1-6, with D maybe TRBD1 (6 bases). The V end was cut by 1 base, the J end by 8 bases, with 12 bases between. The CDR3 sequence is 15 residues long. CDR1 and CDR2 (germline): SEHNR, FQNEAQ (reference sequence). This CDR3 is CASSLVGGSDSPLHF. As DNA, the CDR3 is TGTGCCAGCAGCTTAGTAGGGGGGAGTGATTCACCCCTCCACTTT.

The V and J genes are TRBV5-5 and TRBJ1-2; weak D call: TRBD1 (5 bases). Trimming took 4 bases from V and 8 from J, leaving 21 bases between them. The germline CDR1 and CDR2 sequences are SGHKS and YYEKEE (reference sequence). This CDR3 has 15 residues. CDR3 sequence: CASSETSVEQDGYTF. The CDR3 DNA reads TGTGCCAGCAGCGAAACAAGTGTGGAACAGGACGGCTACACCTTC.

The V call is TRBV20-1, the J call TRBJ2-1; 14 bases line up with TRBD2. In germline, CDR1 is DFQATT, CDR2 SNEGSKA (reference sequence). Losses at the gene ends were 6 bases for V and 7 bases for J; bases not matched to a gene: 8. The CDR3 consists of 15 residues. The CDR3 loop is CSAPAGTSGGNEQFF. The CDR3 coding sequence is TGCAGTGCCCCCGCCGGGACTAGCGGGGGAAATGAGCAGTTCTTC.

The chain recombines TRBV20-1 with TRBJ2-7; 7 bases align to TRBD1. Trimming took 3 bases from V and 2 from J; bases not matched to a gene: 4. The germline CDR1 and CDR2 sequences are DFQATT and SNEGSKA (reference sequence). The CDR3 runs 13 residues. CDR3 coding DNA: TGCAGTGCTAGGCTTACAGGGGCCTACGAGCAGTACTTC. Protein: CSARLTGAYEQYF.

This clonotype was recorded a few times. The V gene is TRBV20-1, the J gene TRBJ2-5; a weak D match, TRBD2 (5 bases). V was pared by 6 bases and J by 5 bases, with 19 bases between. This CDR3 region has 14 residues. In germline, CDR1 is DFQATT, CDR2 SNEGSKA (reference sequence). The CDR3, as DNA: TGCAGTGCAAGCACACCGGCGCGGAGGGAGACCCAGTACTTC. This sequence encodes CSASTPARRETQYF.

In its sample, this clonotype was seen a few times. The chain recombines TRBV28 with TRBJ2-5; TRBD1 agrees at 9 bases. CDR3 length: 18 amino acids. J was trimmed by 3 bases and V by 1 base; bases with no gene match: 12. Germline V gene sequence: CDR1 MDHEN, CDR2 SYDVKM. CDR3 nucleotides: TGTGCCAGCAGTTTATTAGGTCCACAGGGGGCGCGAAAAGAGACCCAGTACTTC. It yields the protein CASSLLGPQGARKETQYF.

Comment on this clonotype: A read error may explain this, as a much larger clone is one base away. The chain has TRBV12-3 or TRBV12-4 and TRBJ2-1; D uncertain. The DNA matches TRBJ2-7 better at its end, which makes the J call doubtful. The CDR3 is 14 residues long. In nucleotides, the CDR3 is TGTGCCAGCGGGCCAAGGGCGACACCCTACGAGCAGTACTTC. It is translated as CASGPRATPYEQYF.

As for this clonotype: Because it lacks the conserved phenylalanine or tryptophan at the end, this CDR3 is likely a read error. It is unclear where the CDR3 begins or ends on the DNA, so no DNA is shown, and the CDR3 is as TCRdb lists it. V usage is TRBV3-1 and J usage is TRBJ1-2; TRBD1, the D gene given by the table, was not confirmed from the DNA. The CDR3 spans 17 amino acids, including both terminal residues. CDR1 and CDR2 from the germline V gene are LGHDT and YNNKEL (reference sequence). CDR3 region: CASSHFMSRDRIYGHTV.